Here is one T cell receptor (beta chain) with its context. For every subset, genomic DNA was evenly distributed across several immunoSEQ plates. Assay used: immunoSEQ multiplex PCR; TCRdb lists only in-frame clones, some missing. The table includes millions of clones, approximately 95% detected once. The germline V gene has CDR1 MNHNS and CDR2 SASEGT. The CDR3 has 18 amino acids. V was pared by 3 bases and J by 5 bases, with 14 bases of the junction left unmatched. The data originate from a study of shared clonotypes between healthy human individuals. Overall study context: Each donor had three CD4 naive, three CD4 memory, two CD8 naive and one CD8 memory plate.

The TCR was taken from a man aged 18 to 30 in good health. Some clones in this sample may be carry-over from other donors' samples. The chain carries TRBV6-1 and TRBJ1-1, with 11 bases lining up with TRBD1. Material: naive CD4+ T cells from PBMCs. The subset: CD45RA+ positively selected. The CDR3 here is CASSDAERTGGIKTEAFF. For the CDR3, the DNA is TGTGCCAGCAGTGACGCCGAGCGGACAGGGGGCATTAAGACTGAAGCTTTCTTT.